The rows below give T cell receptor beta chains drawn from one sample of a study of blood T cells in healthy people across ages. TCRdb called the 5' RACE reads again in MiXCR, with one record for every CDR3 protein. The sample consists of over 600,000 distinct CDR3 sequences, around 38% of them appearing once. Sample: blood. The receptors originated from a man at least 80 years old in good health. CDR3s include the opening cysteine and the closing phenylalanine or tryptophan. Clone size is given for some rows only: seen once, a few or many times, or a class if the clone is expanded.

>TRBV9|few
CASSVSGGVIDNEQFF
>TRBV7-9|.
CASSLAQYGYTF
>TRBV7-9|once
CASSTRTSGAYEQYF
>TRBV7-2|many
CASSSNRGLAETQYF
>TRBV12-3/TRBV12-4|few
CASSRGNTIYF
>TRBV20-1|.
CSAPGIAGGPGGEQYF
>TRBV20-1|few
CSATPGRGTDTQYF
>TRBV7-9|.
CASSGPGQERGYNEQFF
>TRBV20-1|few
CSARRTGRVDSPLHF
>TRBV20-1|few
CSAQKGQGETQYF
>TRBV6-2/TRBV6-3|.
CASSYSTASGEETQYF
>TRBV10-3|few
CAISNRTEQIQYF
>TRBV6-1|once
CASSEAGLFFSPLHF
>TRBV6-2/TRBV6-3|.
CASSPLPRGTGELFF
>TRBV10-3|.
CAISPDPNYGYTF
>TRBV7-2|.
CASSYGGGRALVSRETQYF
>TRBV18|.
CASSETGVTYEQYF
>TRBV7-2|few
CASSLWGGRNTGELFF
>TRBV6-2/TRBV6-3|.
CASSRYGTSTDTQYF
>TRBV6-1|once
CASSAGKLKNYGYTF
>TRBV27|.
CASSFRGRPLTSTDTQYF
>TRBV7-9|few
CASSRGQGTYEQYF
>TRBV5-6|.
CASSFDRANEQYF
>TRBV11-2|.
CASSLVYQGRHEQYF
>TRBV5-1|.
CASSFDKAYEQYF
>TRBV5-1|few
CASSLDGQGANEQYF
>TRBV29-1|.
CSVSGTGANEQYF
>TRBV14|few
CASSSKLNTEAFF
>TRBV6-5|.
CASTSEFGGLQETQYF
>TRBV6-6|few
CASLRQGHIYGYTF
>TRBV3-1|.
CASSQGGTSRRATQYF
>TRBV4-2|few
CASSQREIVGEQFF
>TRBV7-9|many
CASSLDGGVAKNIQYF